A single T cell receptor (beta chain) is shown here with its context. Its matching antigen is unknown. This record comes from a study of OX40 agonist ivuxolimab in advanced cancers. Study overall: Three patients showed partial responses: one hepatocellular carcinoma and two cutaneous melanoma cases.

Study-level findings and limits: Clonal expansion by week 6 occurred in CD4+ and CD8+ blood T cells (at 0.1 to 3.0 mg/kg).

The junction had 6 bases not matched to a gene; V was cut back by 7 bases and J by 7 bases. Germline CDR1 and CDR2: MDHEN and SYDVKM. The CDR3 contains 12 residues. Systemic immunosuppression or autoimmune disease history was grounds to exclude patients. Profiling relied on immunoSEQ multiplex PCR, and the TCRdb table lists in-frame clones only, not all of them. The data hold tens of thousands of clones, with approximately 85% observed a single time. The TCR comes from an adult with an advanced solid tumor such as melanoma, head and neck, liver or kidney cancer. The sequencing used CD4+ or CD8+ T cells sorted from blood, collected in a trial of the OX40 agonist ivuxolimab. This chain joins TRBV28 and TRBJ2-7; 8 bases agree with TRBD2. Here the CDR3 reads CASKTAGGEQYF. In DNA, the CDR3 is TGTGCCAGCAAGACTGCGGGAGGTGAGCAGTACTTC.